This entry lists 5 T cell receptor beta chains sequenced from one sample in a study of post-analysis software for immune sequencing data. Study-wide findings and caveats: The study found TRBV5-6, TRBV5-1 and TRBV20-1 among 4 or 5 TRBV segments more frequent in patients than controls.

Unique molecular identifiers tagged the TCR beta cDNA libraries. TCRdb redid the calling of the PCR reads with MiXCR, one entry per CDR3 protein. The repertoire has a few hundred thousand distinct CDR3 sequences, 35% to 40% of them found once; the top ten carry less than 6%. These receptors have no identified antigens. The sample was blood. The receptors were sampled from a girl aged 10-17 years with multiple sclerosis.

In DNA, the CDR3 is TGTGCCAGCAGTTCCCCGGGTAGCACAGATACGCAGTATTTT. Translating it yields CASSSPGSTDTQYF. The chain combines TRBV27 with TRBJ2-3, with no clear D. V lost 4 bases and J lost 0, with 8 bases in between. Germline V gene sequence: CDR1 MNHEY, CDR2 SMNVEV (reference sequence). The CDR3 is made up of 14 amino acids.

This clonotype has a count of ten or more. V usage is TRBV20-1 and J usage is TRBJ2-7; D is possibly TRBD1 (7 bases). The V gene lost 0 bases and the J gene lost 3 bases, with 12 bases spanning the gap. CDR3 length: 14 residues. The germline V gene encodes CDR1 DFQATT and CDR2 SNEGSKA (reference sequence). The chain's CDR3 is CSARDVRGDYEQYF. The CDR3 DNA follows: TGCAGTGCTAGAGATGTCAGGGGGGACTACGAGCAGTACTTC.

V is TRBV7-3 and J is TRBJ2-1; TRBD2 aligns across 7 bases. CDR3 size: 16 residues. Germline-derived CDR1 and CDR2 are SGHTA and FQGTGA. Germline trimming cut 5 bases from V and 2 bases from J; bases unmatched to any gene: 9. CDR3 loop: CASSALGTKTYNEQFF. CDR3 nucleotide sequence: TGTGCCAGCAGCGCACTGGGGACTAAGACCTACAATGAGCAGTTCTTC.

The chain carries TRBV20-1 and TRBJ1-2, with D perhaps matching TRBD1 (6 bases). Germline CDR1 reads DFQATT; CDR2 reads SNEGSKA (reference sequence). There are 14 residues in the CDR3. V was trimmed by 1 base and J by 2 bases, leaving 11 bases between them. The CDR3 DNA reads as TGCAGTGCTAGAGTCGTCACAGGGAACTATGGCTACACCTTC. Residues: CSARVVTGNYGYTF.

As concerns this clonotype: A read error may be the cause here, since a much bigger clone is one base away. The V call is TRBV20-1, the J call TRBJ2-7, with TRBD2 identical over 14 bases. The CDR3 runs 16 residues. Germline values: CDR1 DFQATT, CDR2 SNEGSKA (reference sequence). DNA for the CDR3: TGCAGTGCGGAGGGATGGACTAGCGGGGGGTCCTACGAGCAGCACTTC. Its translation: CSAEGWTSGGSYEQHF.